This T cell receptor beta chain was retrieved from a study of CXCR3-negative and CXCR3-positive naive CD8 T cells. Broader study findings: Much lower diversity was found in memory CD8+ cells, while both naive subsets had comparably high diversity. CXCR3-positive naive cells carried more hydrophobic TRB CDR3s than CXCR3-negative naive cells did.

Germline CDR1 is SGHRS and CDR2 is YFSETQ. CDR3 length equals 16 residues. As regards this clonotype: Antigen unknown.

TRB cDNA libraries were made by UMI-labeled 5' RACE. From its re-call of the 5' RACE reads, TCRdb lists each CDR3 protein once, without DNA. In all, the sample yields 90,000 to 100,000 distinct CDR3 sequences. Sequences were obtained from naive CXCR3+ CD8+ T cells from blood. Specified subset: CD45RO-CCR7+CD27+CD95- naive CD8+ T cells expressing CXCR3 (TNR3+). This receptor was identified in a human donor in good health. Some clones in this sample may be carry-over from other donors' samples. The V call is TRBV5-1, the J call TRBJ2-3; TCRdb's D call of TRBD2 is untestable without DNA. This chain's CDR3 is CASTSFSGGAEDTQYF.